The following is a T cell receptor (beta chain) sequence with its context. Antigen: not known. Data came from immunoSEQ multiplex PCR; TCRdb stores just in-frame clones and leaves some out. The table has over 80,000 clones, 80% to 90% seen once. The CDR3 length is 19 residues. Trimming cost V 0 bases and J 5 bases; bases outside gene matches: 14. Germline-derived CDR1 and CDR2 are LNHNV and YYDKDF (reference sequence). This sample stems from a study of siplizumab effects on memory and regulatory T cells. Study outcomes and limitations: Naive T cells appeared more diverse than memory cells and seemed to be major alloresponse contributors. Roughly 80-95% of dividing CD4+ or CD8+ clones were without an attributable naive or memory phenotype.

Sequencing was performed on Tregs sorted from blood. The chain uses TRBV15 and TRBJ2-7; 12 bases fit TRBD2. This receptor was obtained from a human donor in good health. CDR3 residues: CATSRDGSLSSGGADEQYF. CDR3 sequence (DNA): TGTGCCACCAGCAGAGACGGGTCCCTTTCTAGCGGGGGGGCGGACGAGCAGTACTTC.